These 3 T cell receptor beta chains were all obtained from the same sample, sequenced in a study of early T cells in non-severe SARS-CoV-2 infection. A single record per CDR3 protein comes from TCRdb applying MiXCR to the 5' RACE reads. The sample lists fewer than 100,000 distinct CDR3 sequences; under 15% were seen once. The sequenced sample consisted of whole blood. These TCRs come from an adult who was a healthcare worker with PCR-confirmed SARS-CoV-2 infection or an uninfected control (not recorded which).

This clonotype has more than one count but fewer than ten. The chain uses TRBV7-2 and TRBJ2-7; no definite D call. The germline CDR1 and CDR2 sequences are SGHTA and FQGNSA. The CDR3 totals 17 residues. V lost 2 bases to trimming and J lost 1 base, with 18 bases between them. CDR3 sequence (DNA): TGTGCCAGCAGCTTAAGAGGCAGGTCAGTCCCATCCTACGAGCAGTACTTC. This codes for CASSLRGRSVPSYEQYF.

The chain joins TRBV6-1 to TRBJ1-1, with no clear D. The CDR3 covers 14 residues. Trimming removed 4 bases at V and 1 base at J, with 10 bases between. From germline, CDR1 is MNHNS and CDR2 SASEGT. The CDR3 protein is CASSVGPSNTEAFF. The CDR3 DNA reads TGTGCCAGCAGTGTGGGCCCCTCGAACACTGAAGCTTTCTTT.

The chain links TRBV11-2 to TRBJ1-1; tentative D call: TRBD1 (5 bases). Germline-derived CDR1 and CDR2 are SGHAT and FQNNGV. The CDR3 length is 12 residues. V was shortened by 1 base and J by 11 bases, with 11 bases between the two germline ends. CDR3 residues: CASSLVLGTAFF. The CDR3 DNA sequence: TGTGCCAGCAGCTTAGTGCTGGGGACGGCTTTCTTT.